The 27 T cell receptor beta chains below were found in one sample sequenced in a study of spatial heterogeneity in lung cancer. Specified time point: blood at routine non-recurrence follow-up after resection. TCRdb reanalysed the 5' RACE reads using MiXCR and keeps one entry per CDR3 protein. Altogether about 120,000 distinct CDR3 sequences are present, about 10% being singletons, with the ten largest covering roughly 24%. The input for sequencing was PBMCs, taken at follow-up. The receptors come from a female donor with early-stage non-small cell lung cancer.

This clonotype occurred many times. CDR3 amino acids: CSARTGTGATEAFF. DNA of the CDR3: TGCAGTGCTCGTACCGGGACAGGGGCCACTGAAGCTTTCTTT. The chain uses TRBV20-1 and TRBJ1-1; 10 bases map to TRBD1. Trimming at V came to 5 bases and at J to 4 bases, leaving 7 bases not matched to a gene. This CDR3 has 14 amino acids. Looked up from germline, CDR1 is DFQATT and CDR2 is SNEGSKA (reference sequence).

The rearrangement links TRBV7-9 to TRBJ1-2; possible D gene TRBD1, 5 bases. Trimming cost V 7 bases and J 4 bases, with 22 bases left between them. Per the germline V gene, CDR1 is SEHNR and CDR2 is FQNEAQ (reference sequence). CDR3 length equals 16 residues. Written as DNA, the CDR3 is TGTGCCAGCACCTCACTCGGAGGGGCCCGGCCCTATGGCTACACCTTC. Its protein is CASTSLGGARPYGYTF.

The chain joins TRBV6-1 to TRBJ2-7; D not certain. Germline V gene data show CDR1 as MNHNS and CDR2 as SASEGT. Trimming took 0 bases from V and 3 from J, leaving 6 bases between them. The CDR3 runs 13 residues. This CDR3 reads CASSEAVVYEQYF. The CDR3 DNA reads TGTGCCAGCAGTGAAGCGGTGGTCTACGAGCAGTACTTC.

A few counts support this clonotype. The genes are TRBV20-1 and TRBJ2-5; D gene unclear. Trimming pared 4 bases from V and 3 bases from J, leaving 18 bases between. The CDR3 sequence is 15 residues long. CDR1 and CDR2 (germline): DFQATT, SNEGSKA (reference sequence). The DNA for the CDR3 is TGCAGTGCTAAACGCGCCAAAAGTGGGGAAGAGACCCAGTACTTC. The encoded protein is CSAKRAKSGEETQYF.

The chain links TRBV7-9 to TRBJ1-4, with D uncertain. CDR1 and CDR2 (germline): SEHNR, FQNEAQ (reference sequence). The V end lost 5 bases, the J end lost 8 bases, and 12 bases lay between the germline ends. The CDR3 extends over 13 amino acids. The CDR3 protein is CASSQRTDEKLFF. CDR3 DNA: TGTGCCAGCAGCCAAAGGACGGACGAAAAACTGTTTTTT.

In its sample, this clonotype was seen once. The genes are TRBV12-3 or TRBV12-4 and TRBJ1-2; D is undetermined. This CDR3 has 13 residues. The V and J ends lost 0 bases and 8 bases respectively, with 10 bases between them. The CDR3 DNA sequence: TGTGCCAGCAGTTTAGCTCTTGTCTGGGGCTACACCTTC. Translation: CASSLALVWGYTF.

This clonotype showed up just a few times. This chain's CDR3 is CASFAGRASDTQYF. CDR3 DNA sequence: TGTGCCAGCTTCGCGGGAAGGGCGTCAGATACGCAGTATTTT. The chain links TRBV28 to TRBJ2-3; D possibly corresponds to TRBD2 (6 bases). CDR1 MDHEN and CDR2 SYDVKM come from the germline V gene. Trimming took off 8 bases at V and 4 bases at J, with 16 bases between the two ends. The CDR3 is 14 residues long.

The chain recombines TRBV6-2 or TRBV6-3 with TRBJ1-1; perhaps TRBD1 as D (5 bases). V shed 7 bases and J shed 5 bases, with 8 bases lying between them. The CDR3 runs 11 residues. In germline, CDR1 is MNHEY, CDR2 SVGEGT. In DNA, the CDR3 is TGTGCCAGCAACCAGGGTACTGAAGCTTTCTTT. Encoded protein: CASNQGTEAFF.

Here the CDR3 reads CASSSGQGRYEQYF. In DNA, the CDR3 is TGCGCCAGCAGCTCAGGACAGGGGAGGTACGAGCAGTACTTC. J is TRBJ2-7 and V is TRBV5-1, with 9 bases that match TRBD1. Germline lookup yields CDR1 SGHRS and CDR2 YFSETQ. The CDR3 contains 14 residues. Trimming at V came to 3 bases and at J to 4 bases, leaving 5 bases not matched to a gene.

The chain uses TRBV10-2 and TRBJ2-5, with 8 bases fitting TRBD2. Germline V lookup: CDR1 WSHSY, CDR2 SAAADI. This CDR3 comprises 16 residues. The J segment lost 3 bases and the V segment lost 6 bases, leaving 12 bases of the junction unmatched. The CDR3, as DNA: TGCGCCAGCAGCCTTATCGTAGCGGGAAGGGAAGAGACCCAGTACTTC. Translating gives CASSLIVAGREETQYF.

The V gene is TRBV20-1, the J gene TRBJ1-1; D remains unclear. The CDR3 length is 13 residues. Trimming took off 3 bases at V and 3 bases at J, with 11 bases between the two ends. The germline V gene has CDR1 DFQATT and CDR2 SNEGSKA (reference sequence). The CDR3 DNA sequence: TGCAGTGCTAGGGCGGAGAGGGACACTGAAGCTTTCTTT. This gives the protein CSARAERDTEAFF.

V usage is TRBV3-1 and J usage is TRBJ2-1; weak D call: TRBD2 (6 bases). The ends were cut back, 1 base at V and 6 bases at J, with 10 bases in the middle. Germline V gene data show CDR1 as LGHDT and CDR2 as YNNKEL (reference sequence). The CDR3 is 14 residues long. The CDR3 loop reads CASSQGSAGNEQFF. The CDR3 DNA is TGTGCCAGCAGCCAAGGTTCAGCGGGCAATGAGCAGTTCTTC.

This clonotype was seen only a few times. The chain uses TRBV28 and TRBJ1-4; the match to TRBD1 covers 9 bases. Per the germline V gene, CDR1 is MDHEN and CDR2 is SYDVKM. The CDR3 contains 15 residues. V gave up 5 bases and J gave up 7 bases; unmatched junction bases: 8. The CDR3 DNA follows: TGTGCCAGCAGTACCCAAACAGGGGGCGGTGAAAAACTGTTTTTT. Its translation: CASSTQTGGGEKLFF.

The V gene is TRBV20-1, the J gene TRBJ2-4; D is perhaps TRBD2 (6 bases). There are 13 residues in the CDR3. Germline V gene sequence: CDR1 DFQATT, CDR2 SNEGSKA (reference sequence). The V end lost 0 bases, the J end lost 3 bases, and 6 bases lay between the germline ends. This CDR3 is CSAREGGKNIQYF. Written as DNA, the CDR3 is TGCAGTGCTAGAGAGGGGGGCAAAAACATTCAGTACTTC.

The sample holds a few counts of this clonotype. The chain uses TRBV18 and TRBJ2-1; possible D gene TRBD2, 6 bases. CDR1 is KGHSH, CDR2 LQKENI, per germline. CDR3 length: 13 amino acids. Trimming cost V 2 bases and J 15 bases, with 17 bases left between them. Written as DNA, the CDR3 is TGTGCCAGCTCACCAGAGGAGGGAGAGTTCCCGTTCTTC. Protein sequence: CASSPEEGEFPFF.

J is TRBJ1-5 and V is TRBV10-3; D unclear. Trimming removed 2 bases from V and 7 bases from J, with 12 bases in between. Per germline, CDR1 ENHRY and CDR2 SYGVKD. The CDR3 spans 14 residues. Here the CDR3 DNA reads TGTGCCATCAGTGAGGACGGTCACGGGCAGCCCCAGCATTTT. Its translation is CAISEDGHGQPQHF.

This clonotype was found a few times. The genes are TRBV6-5 and TRBJ1-1; no firm D call. This CDR3 has 18 residues. V was pared by 2 bases and J by 2 bases, with 21 bases between. The germline V gene has CDR1 MNHEY and CDR2 SVGAGI. CDR3 sequence reads: CASSYDTPGRTYNTEAFF. As DNA, the CDR3 is TGTGCCAGCAGTTACGACACGCCAGGAAGAACTTATAACACTGAAGCTTTCTTT.

This clonotype was detected only a few times. The J gene is TRBJ2-6, the V gene TRBV29-1; perhaps TRBD1 as D (6 bases). Trimming left V 6 bases short and J 2 bases short, with 14 bases between. The CDR3 has 15 amino acids. Germline-derived CDR1 and CDR2 are SQVTM and ANQGSEA. The CDR3 region is CSVYSGTTGANVLTF. The CDR3 coding sequence is TGCAGCGTCTACTCCGGGACAACTGGGGCCAACGTCCTGACTTTC.

This clonotype was observed a few times. The chain uses TRBV7-9 and TRBJ1-2; D is undetermined. CDR1 is SEHNR, CDR2 FQNEAQ, per germline (reference sequence). The CDR3 is made up of 12 amino acids. V lost 5 bases to trimming and J lost 5 bases, with 9 bases between them. CDR3 region: CASSPWAYGYTF. The DNA of the CDR3 is TGTGCCAGCAGCCCATGGGCTTATGGCTACACCTTC. Based on the CDR3 plus reference TRBV7-9 and TRBJ1-2, the full variable domain is DTGVSQNPRHKITKRGQNVTFRCDPISEHNRLYWYRQTLGQGPEFLTYFQNEAQLEKSRLLSDRFSAERPKGSFSTLEIQRTEQGDSAMYLCASSPWAYGYTFGSGTRLTVV.

The chain links TRBV3-1 to TRBJ2-2; D gene uncertain. The V end lost 2 bases, the J end lost 4 bases, and 8 bases lay between the germline ends. The CDR3 covers 14 residues. Germline CDR1 is LGHDT and CDR2 is YNNKEL (reference sequence). CDR3 DNA: TGTGCCAGCAGCCAATCATATCTCACCGGGGAGCTGTTTTTT. Protein: CASSQSYLTGELFF.

This clonotype has at least ten counts. The V and J genes are TRBV12-3 or TRBV12-4 and TRBJ1-2; a possible D gene is TRBD1 (6 bases). Trimming removed 10 bases at V and 6 bases at J, with 27 bases between. The CDR3 contains 16 residues. CDR3 coding DNA: TGTGCCATCCTTCACCCATCCTACTCGGACAGCCATGGCTACACCTTC. As protein: CAILHPSYSDSHGYTF.

Ten or more counts support this clonotype. The rearrangement links TRBV6-1 to TRBJ2-3, with TRBD2 as a possible D gene (5 bases). This CDR3 contains 17 residues. From germline, CDR1 is MNHNS and CDR2 SASEGT. The ends were cut back, 0 bases at V and 1 base at J, with 14 bases in the middle. DNA for the CDR3: TGTGCCAGCAGTGAAGCGCAGTTGGGGAGAGGCACAGATACGCAGTATTTT. As protein: CASSEAQLGRGTDTQYF.

The chain couples TRBV7-2 to TRBJ1-3; TRBD1 is a possible D gene (5 bases). This CDR3 comprises 13 residues. Germline V lookup: CDR1 SGHTA, CDR2 FQGNSA. Trimming left V 5 bases short and J 9 bases short, with 14 bases between. CDR3 amino acids: CASSLSREGTIYF. CDR3 coding DNA: TGTGCCAGCAGCCTGTCCAGGGAAGGCACCATATATTTT.

CDR3 amino acids: CASSPGSSSDTQYF. DNA for the CDR3: TGTGCCAGCAGCCCCGGGAGTTCCTCAGATACGCAGTATTTT. The J gene is TRBJ2-3, the V gene TRBV7-3, with D perhaps TRBD2 (6 bases). The V end lost 5 bases, the J end lost 4 bases, and 13 bases lay between the germline ends. This CDR3 has 14 amino acids. Per germline, CDR1 SGHTA and CDR2 FQGTGA.

In this sample, this clonotype turned up many times. The V gene is TRBV5-5, the J gene TRBJ2-7; D not resolved. The CDR3 covers 13 residues. V shed 1 base and J shed 2 bases, with 7 bases lying between them. CDR1 and CDR2 (germline): SGHKS, YYEKEE (reference sequence). The CDR3 DNA reads as TGTGCCAGCAGCTTGCAGTCGACCTACGAGCAGTACTTC. It encodes CASSLQSTYEQYF.

The chain links TRBV7-9 to TRBJ2-3; D gene uncertain. CDR1 is SEHNR, CDR2 FQNEAQ, per germline (reference sequence). With 5 bases removed from V and 2 bases from J, the gap between germline ends came to 8 bases. This CDR3 has 13 residues. The CDR3 DNA sequence: TGTGCCAGCAGCCGATGGAACACAGATACGCAGTATTTT. Protein: CASSRWNTDTQYF. Drawing the rest from reference TRBV7-9 and TRBJ2-3, the complete variable domain is DTGVSQNPRHKITKRGQNVTFRCDPISEHNRLYWYRQTLGQGPEFLTYFQNEAQLEKSRLLSDRFSAERPKGSFSTLEIQRTEQGDSAMYLCASSRWNTDTQYFGPGTRLTVL.

This clonotype was counted a few times. V is TRBV21-1 and J is TRBJ1-4; the table's D call, TRBD1, has no DNA check behind it. TRBV21-1 is a known pseudogene. The CDR3 spans 16 residues. Here the CDR3 DNA reads TGTGCCAGCAGCAAAGCGCTAATATCGGGACAGTTGAAACTGTTTTTT. As protein: CASSKALISGQLKLFF.